Listed here are 17 T cell receptor beta chains from one sample, sequenced in a study of OX40 agonist ivuxolimab in advanced cancers. Profiled with immunoSEQ multiplex PCR; TCRdb holds only in-frame clones, not every one. This table holds some 72,000 clones, about 84% found once. Sequences were derived from CD4+ or CD8+ T cells sorted from blood, sampled in a trial of the OX40 agonist ivuxolimab. The receptors come from an adult with an advanced solid tumor such as melanoma, head and neck, liver or kidney cancer.

This clone was observed once. The V call is TRBV19, the J call TRBJ1-1; tentatively, D is TRBD1 (6 bases). CDR3 length equals 15 residues. V shed 5 bases and J shed 7 bases, with 20 bases lying between them. Germline loops: CDR1 LNHDA, CDR2 SQIVND (reference sequence). This chain's CDR3 is CASSPLGRGRGEAFF. The DNA for the CDR3 is TGTGCCAGTAGTCCCCTCGGCAGGGGAAGAGGTGAAGCTTTCTTT.

J is TRBJ2-7 and V is TRBV5-1; D might be TRBD2 (6 bases). In germline, CDR1 is SGHRS, CDR2 YFSETQ. The CDR3 runs 14 residues. V was pared by 1 base and J by 3 bases, with 11 bases between. The CDR3 region is CASSLFRGLYEQYF. CDR3 sequence (DNA): TGCGCCAGCAGCTTGTTCCGGGGACTCTACGAGCAGTACTTC.

This chain's CDR3 is CASSRRQGGGTDTQYF. CDR3 bases: TGTGCCAGCAGCCGCAGACAGGGTGGGGGCACAGATACGCAGTATTTT. The chain couples TRBV5-8 to TRBJ2-3, with 7 nucleotides matching TRBD1. Trimming took 4 bases from V and 1 from J; bases not matched to a gene: 9. Germline V gene sequence: CDR1 SGHTS, CDR2 YDEGEE. The CDR3 is 16 amino acids.

V gene TRBV28 combines with J gene TRBJ2-4; D is perhaps TRBD1 (6 bases). Germline assignment: CDR1 MDHEN and CDR2 SYDVKM. The ends were cut back, 3 bases at V and 10 bases at J, with 22 bases in the middle. The CDR3 consists of 16 residues. In DNA, the CDR3 is TGTGCCAGCAGTTTCCTAAGTCAGGGACAAACTAGGATTCAGTACTTC. Its protein product is CASSFLSQGQTRIQYF.

This chain joins TRBV18 and TRBJ2-4; the match to TRBD2 covers 7 bases. This CDR3 has 13 residues. Per germline, CDR1 KGHSH and CDR2 LQKENI. The V segment lost 6 bases and the J segment 8 bases; nucleotides outside the gene matches: 7. The CDR3 DNA follows: TGTGCCAGCTCCACCGGCCGGGAGGACATTCAGTACTTC. Translated, it gives CASSTGREDIQYF. The full variable domain, rest sourced from reference TRBV18 and TRBJ2-4, is NAGVMQNPRHLVRRRGQEARLRCSPMKGHSHVYWYRQLPEEGLKFMVYLQKENIIDESGMPKERFSAEFPKEGPSILRIQQVVRGDSAAYFCASSTGREDIQYFGAGTRLSVL.

The V call is TRBV9, the J call TRBJ2-1; 11 bases agree with TRBD2. The CDR3 sequence is 15 residues long. Germline V gene lookup returns CDR1 SGDLS and CDR2 YYNGEE. Trimming removed 0 bases from V and 9 bases from J; junction bases left unmatched: 5. The CDR3 reads CASSVGLAGGGEQFF. Written as DNA, the CDR3 is TGTGCCAGCAGCGTAGGGCTAGCGGGGGGAGGTGAGCAGTTCTTC.

The rearrangement links TRBV28 to TRBJ2-6; TRBD1 matches at 9 bases. The trim removed 1 base at V and 4 bases at J, leaving 8 bases unmatched. The CDR3 has 18 amino acids. Germline CDR1 is MDHEN and CDR2 is SYDVKM. The CDR3 DNA reads as TGTGCCAGCAGTTTATCGGGACAGGGAACTTTGGGGGCCAACGTCCTGACTTTC. Its protein is CASSLSGQGTLGANVLTF.

This clone was seen repeatedly, ten times or more. This sequence joins TRBV6-5 and TRBJ2-3; TRBD1 matches 11 bases. The CDR3 has 16 residues. Germline assignment: CDR1 MNHEY and CDR2 SVGAGI. J was trimmed by 4 bases and V by 4 bases; bases with no gene match: 7. CDR3 loop: CASSSAGTGGSDTQYF. CDR3 coding DNA: TGTGCCAGCAGTTCCGCCGGGACAGGGGGATCAGATACGCAGTATTTT.

The chain carries TRBV6-1 and TRBJ1-1, with D possibly matching TRBD1 (6 bases). V lost 5 bases and J 5 bases, leaving 12 bases between the germline ends. Germline V gene data show CDR1 as MNHNS and CDR2 as SASEGT. The length of the CDR3 is 13 residues. The CDR3 DNA follows: TGTGCCAGCAGTCACGGACAGAGGACTGAAGCTTTCTTT. It translates to CASSHGQRTEAFF.

The gene calls are TRBV5-4 and TRBJ2-3; no clear D. V was cut by 2 bases and J by 1 base, with 8 bases left in between. CDR1 is SGHNT and CDR2 is YYREEE in the germline V gene (reference sequence). This CDR3 is 14 amino acids long. The CDR3 DNA is TGTGCCAGCAGCTTAAGTAGGGGCACAGATACGCAGTATTTT. Translating it yields CASSLSRGTDTQYF.

This sequence joins TRBV27 and TRBJ2-3, with 8 nucleotides matching TRBD1. Germline V gene sequence: CDR1 MNHEY, CDR2 SMNVEV (reference sequence). Trimming at V came to 3 bases and at J to 1 base, leaving 0 bases not matched to a gene. The CDR3 has 14 amino acids. In DNA form, the CDR3 reads TGTGCCAGCAGTTTGACAGGGGGCACAGATACGCAGTATTTT. Translating gives CASSLTGGTDTQYF.

A single count supports this clone. The chain joins TRBV28 to TRBJ1-2, with TRBD1 matching 11 bases. The CDR3 sequence is 15 residues long. Trimming removed 3 bases from V and 4 bases from J; junction bases left unmatched: 4. Germline values: CDR1 MDHEN, CDR2 SYDVKM. The CDR3 is CASSLGDRGFYGYTF. CDR3 DNA sequence: TGTGCCAGCAGTTTGGGGGACAGGGGGTTCTATGGCTACACCTTC.

This chain uses TRBV28 with TRBJ2-5; perhaps D is TRBD1 or TRBD2 (5 bases each). CDR3 length equals 14 residues. The ends were cut back, 7 bases at V and 1 base at J, with 13 bases in the middle. The V gene's germline CDR1 is MDHEN and CDR2 SYDVKM. The CDR3 spells CASKASGPQETQYF. CDR3 DNA: TGTGCCAGCAAAGCGTCGGGGCCCCAAGAGACCCAGTACTTC.

The V and J genes are TRBV5-1 and TRBJ2-1, with TRBD2 matching 15 bases. The junction had 3 bases not matched to a gene; V was cut back by 4 bases and J by 10 bases. This CDR3 spans 14 amino acids. The germline gives CDR1 SGHRS, CDR2 YFSETQ. The CDR3 DNA follows: TGCGCCAGCAGCGAGGGACTAGCGGGAGGCGAGCAGTTCTTC. Translated, it gives CASSEGLAGGEQFF. Together with reference TRBV5-1 and TRBJ2-1, the CDR3 gives the full variable domain: KAGVTQTPRYLIKTRGQQVTLSCSPISGHRSVSWYQQTPGQGLQFLFEYFSETQRNKGNFPGRFSGRQFSNSRSEMNVSTLELGDSALYLCASSEGLAGGEQFFGPGTRLTVL.

CDR3 residues: CASSQEAGTTEAFF. The CDR3 nucleotides read TGCGCCAGCAGCCAAGAAGCAGGGACCACTGAAGCTTTCTTT. This sequence joins TRBV4-1 and TRBJ1-1; the D gene is possibly TRBD1 (5 bases). The CDR3 spans 14 residues. In germline, CDR1 is MGHRA, CDR2 YSYEKL. Trimming took 0 bases from V and 4 from J, leaving 9 bases between them.

The rearrangement uses TRBV5-5 and TRBJ1-3, with 9 bases matching TRBD1. This CDR3 spans 14 amino acids. After removal of 5 bases from V and 6 bases from J, the junction contained 6 bases not matched to a gene. Germline V CDR1 and CDR2: SGHKS, YYEKEE (reference sequence). The CDR3 sequence is CASSFGQGQNTIYF. DNA of the CDR3: TGTGCCAGCAGTTTTGGACAGGGGCAAAACACCATATATTTT. Full variable domain (remainder filled in from reference TRBV5-5 and TRBJ1-3): DAGVTQSPTHLIKTRGQQVTLRCSPISGHKSVSWYQQVLGQGPQFIFQYYEKEERGRGNFPDRFSARQFPNYSSELNVNALLLGDSALYLCASSFGQGQNTIYFGEGSWLTVV.

By sample fraction, this clone is medium-sized (0.01 to 0.1%). The J gene is TRBJ2-3, the V gene TRBV9; D ambiguous. Germline assignment: CDR1 SGDLS and CDR2 YYNGEE. The CDR3 consists of 12 residues. Trimming took 2 bases from V and 4 from J, leaving 5 bases between them. In DNA form, the CDR3 reads TGTGCCAGCAGCGTGTCAGCAGATACGCAGTATTTT. Amino acid sequence: CASSVSADTQYF.